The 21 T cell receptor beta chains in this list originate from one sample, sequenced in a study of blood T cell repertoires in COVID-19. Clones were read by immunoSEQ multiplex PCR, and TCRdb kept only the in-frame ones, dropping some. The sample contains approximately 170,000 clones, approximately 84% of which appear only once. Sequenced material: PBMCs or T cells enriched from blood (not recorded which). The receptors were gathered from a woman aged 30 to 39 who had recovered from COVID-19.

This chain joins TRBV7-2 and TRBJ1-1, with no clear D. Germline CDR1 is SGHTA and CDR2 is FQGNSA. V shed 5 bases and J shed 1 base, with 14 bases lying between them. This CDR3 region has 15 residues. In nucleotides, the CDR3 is TGTGCCAGCAGCGGACGGGGAAAACAGAACACTGAAGCTTTCTTT. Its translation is CASSGRGKQNTEAFF.

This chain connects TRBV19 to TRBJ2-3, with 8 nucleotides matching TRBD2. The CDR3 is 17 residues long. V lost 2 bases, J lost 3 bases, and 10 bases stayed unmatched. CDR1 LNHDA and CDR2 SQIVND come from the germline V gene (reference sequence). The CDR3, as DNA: TGTGCCAGTAGTATAAGCCCGGGGGGGGCCTGGACAGATACGCAGTATTTT. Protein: CASSISPGGAWTDTQYF.

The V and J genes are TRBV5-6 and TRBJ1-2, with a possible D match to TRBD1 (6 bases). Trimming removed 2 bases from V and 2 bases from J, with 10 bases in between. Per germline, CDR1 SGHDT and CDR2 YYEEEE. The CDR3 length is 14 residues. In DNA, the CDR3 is TGTGCCAGCAGCTTCTTAGGGGGAAACTATGGCTACACCTTC. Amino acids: CASSFLGGNYGYTF.

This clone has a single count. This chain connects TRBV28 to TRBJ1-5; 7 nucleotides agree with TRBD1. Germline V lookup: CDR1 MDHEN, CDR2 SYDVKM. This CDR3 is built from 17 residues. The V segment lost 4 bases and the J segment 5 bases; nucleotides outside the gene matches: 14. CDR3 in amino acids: CASSSYRGTLGYQPQHF. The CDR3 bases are TGTGCCAGCAGTTCATACAGGGGAACGTTGGGGTATCAGCCCCAGCATTTT.

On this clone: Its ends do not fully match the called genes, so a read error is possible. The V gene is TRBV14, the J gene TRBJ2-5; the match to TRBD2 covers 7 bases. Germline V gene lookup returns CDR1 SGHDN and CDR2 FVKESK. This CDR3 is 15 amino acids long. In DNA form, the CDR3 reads TGTGCCAGCAGGCAAGGGACTACCGGATGGGAGACCCAGTACTTC. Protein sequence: CASRQGTTGWETQYF.

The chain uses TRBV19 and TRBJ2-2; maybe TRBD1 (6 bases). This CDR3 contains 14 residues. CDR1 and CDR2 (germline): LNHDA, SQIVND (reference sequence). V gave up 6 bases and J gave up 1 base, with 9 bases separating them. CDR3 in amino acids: CASSGQMNTGELFF. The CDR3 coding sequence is TGTGCCAGTAGCGGACAGATGAACACCGGGGAGCTGTTTTTT.

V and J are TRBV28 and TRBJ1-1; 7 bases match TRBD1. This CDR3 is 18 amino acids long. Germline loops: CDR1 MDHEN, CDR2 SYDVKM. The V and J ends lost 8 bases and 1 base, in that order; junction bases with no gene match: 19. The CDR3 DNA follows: TGTGCCAGCGGACGGGCAGGGGGATCATATCTTAGGAACACTGAAGCTTTCTTT. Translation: CASGRAGGSYLRNTEAFF. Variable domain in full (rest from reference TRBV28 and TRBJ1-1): DVKVTQSSRYLVKRTGEKVFLECVQDMDHENMFWYRQDPGLGLRLIYFSYDVKMKEKGDIPEGYSVSREKKERFSLILESASTNQTSMYLCASGRAGGSYLRNTEAFFGQGTRLTVV.

CDR3 DNA: TGTGCCAGCAGAGAACAGGGGGCGGTGGTTGAAAAACTGTTTTTT. Protein product: CASREQGAVVEKLFF. The chain couples TRBV2 to TRBJ1-4; 9 bases are shared with TRBD1. V shed 6 bases, J shed 7 bases, and the junction held 9 bases outside the gene matches. The CDR3 sequence is 15 residues long. Germline V CDR1 and CDR2: SNHLY, FYNNEI.

CDR3 in amino acids: CASSLVRGLAATFTDTQYF. The CDR3 DNA sequence: TGTGCCAGCAGCTTAGTACGGGGACTAGCGGCAACCTTCACAGATACGCAGTATTTT. J is TRBJ2-3 and V is TRBV7-9; 11 nucleotides match TRBD2. In germline, CDR1 is SEHNR, CDR2 FQNEAQ (reference sequence). The V and J ends lost 1 base and 2 bases, in that order; junction bases with no gene match: 11. This CDR3 is 19 amino acids long.

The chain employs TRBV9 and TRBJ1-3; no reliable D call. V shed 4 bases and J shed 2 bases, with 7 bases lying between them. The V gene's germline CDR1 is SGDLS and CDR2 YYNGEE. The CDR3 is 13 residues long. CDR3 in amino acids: CASSSPAGNTIYF. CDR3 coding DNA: TGTGCCAGCAGCTCCCCCGCTGGAAACACCATATATTTT.

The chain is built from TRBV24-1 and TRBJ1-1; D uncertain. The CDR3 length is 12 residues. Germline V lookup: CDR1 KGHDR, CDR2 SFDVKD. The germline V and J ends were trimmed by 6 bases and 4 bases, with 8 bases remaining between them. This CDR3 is CATSSQSTEAFF. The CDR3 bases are TGTGCCACCAGTTCACAGAGCACTGAAGCTTTCTTT.

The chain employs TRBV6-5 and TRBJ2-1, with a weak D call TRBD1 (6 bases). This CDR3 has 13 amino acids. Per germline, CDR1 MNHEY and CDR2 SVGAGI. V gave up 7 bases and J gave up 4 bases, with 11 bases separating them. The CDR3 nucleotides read TGTGCCAGCACCCCGGACAGATACAATGAGCAGTTCTTC. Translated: CASTPDRYNEQFF.

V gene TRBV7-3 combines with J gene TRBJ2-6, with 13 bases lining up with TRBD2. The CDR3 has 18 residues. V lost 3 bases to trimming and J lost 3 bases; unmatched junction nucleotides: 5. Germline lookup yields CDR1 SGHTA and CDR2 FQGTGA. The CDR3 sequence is CASSFTGLAGVGANVLTF. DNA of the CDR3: TGTGCCAGCAGCTTTACTGGACTAGCGGGAGTTGGGGCCAACGTCCTGACTTTC.

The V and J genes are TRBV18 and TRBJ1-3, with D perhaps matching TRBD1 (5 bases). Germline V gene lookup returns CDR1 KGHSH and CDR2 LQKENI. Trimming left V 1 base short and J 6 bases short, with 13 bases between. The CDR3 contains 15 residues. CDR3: CASSPRIGEENTIYF. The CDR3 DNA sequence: TGTGCCAGCTCACCACGGATAGGGGAGGAAAACACCATATATTTT.

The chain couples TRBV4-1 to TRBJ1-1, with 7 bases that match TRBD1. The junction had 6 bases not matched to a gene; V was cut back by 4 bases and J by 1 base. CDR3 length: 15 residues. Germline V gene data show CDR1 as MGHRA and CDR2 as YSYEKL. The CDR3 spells CASSPFGQENTEAFF. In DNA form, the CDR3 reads TGCGCCAGCAGCCCATTCGGACAGGAGAACACTGAAGCTTTCTTT.

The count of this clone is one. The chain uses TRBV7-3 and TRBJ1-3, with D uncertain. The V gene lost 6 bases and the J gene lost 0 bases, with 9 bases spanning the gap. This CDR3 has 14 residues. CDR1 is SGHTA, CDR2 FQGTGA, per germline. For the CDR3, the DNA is TGTGCCAGCAGAGCGGCGAACTCTGGAAACACCATATATTTT. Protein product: CASRAANSGNTIYF.

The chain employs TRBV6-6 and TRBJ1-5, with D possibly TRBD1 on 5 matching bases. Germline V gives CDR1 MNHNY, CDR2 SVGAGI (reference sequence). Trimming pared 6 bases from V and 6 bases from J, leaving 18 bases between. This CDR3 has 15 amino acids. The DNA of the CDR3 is TGTGCCAGCAGCCGAACAGGAATCTCGACTCAGCCCCAGCATTTT. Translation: CASSRTGISTQPQHF.

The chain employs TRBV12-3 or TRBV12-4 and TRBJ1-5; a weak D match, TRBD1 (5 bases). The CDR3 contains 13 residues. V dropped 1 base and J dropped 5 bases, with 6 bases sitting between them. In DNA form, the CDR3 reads TGTGCCAGCAGTTTAGGGGGGGATCAGCCCCAGCATTTT. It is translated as CASSLGGDQPQHF.

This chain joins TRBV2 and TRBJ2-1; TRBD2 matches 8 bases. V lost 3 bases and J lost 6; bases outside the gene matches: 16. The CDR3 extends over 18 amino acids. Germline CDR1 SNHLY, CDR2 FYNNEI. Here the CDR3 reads CASSDGLAGGFLSNEQFF. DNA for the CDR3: TGTGCCAGCAGTGATGGACTAGCAGGTGGTTTCTTATCCAATGAGCAGTTCTTC.

The CDR3 region has the DNA TGTGCCAGCAGTGAAGCGGGACAGAATTCCGGTGGCTACACCTTC. This encodes CASSEAGQNSGGYTF. The rearrangement joins TRBV2 to TRBJ1-2; the match to TRBD1 covers 7 bases. The CDR3 is 15 amino acids. V lost 0 bases and J lost 7; bases outside the gene matches: 8. Germline CDR1 SNHLY, CDR2 FYNNEI.

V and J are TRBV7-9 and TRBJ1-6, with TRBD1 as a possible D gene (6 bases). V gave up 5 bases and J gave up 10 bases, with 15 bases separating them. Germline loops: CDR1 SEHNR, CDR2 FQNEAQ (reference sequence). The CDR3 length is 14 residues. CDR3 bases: TGTGCCAGCAGCATACAGGGAACTGACTCACCCCTCCACTTT. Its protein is CASSIQGTDSPLHF.